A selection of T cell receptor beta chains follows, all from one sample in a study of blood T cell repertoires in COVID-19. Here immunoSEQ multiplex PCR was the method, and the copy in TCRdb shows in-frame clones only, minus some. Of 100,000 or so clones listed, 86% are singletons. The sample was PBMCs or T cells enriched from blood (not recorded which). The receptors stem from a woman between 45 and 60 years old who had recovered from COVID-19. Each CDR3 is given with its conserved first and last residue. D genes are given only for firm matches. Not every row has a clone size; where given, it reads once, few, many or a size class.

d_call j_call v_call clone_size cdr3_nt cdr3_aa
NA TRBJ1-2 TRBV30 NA TGTGCCTGGAGTGGTGGGCTCTATGGCTACACCTTC CAWSGGLYGYTF
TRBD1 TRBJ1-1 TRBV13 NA TGTGCCAGCAGCTTATACCCCGGGACAGCCACCAAGACTGAAGCTTTCTTT CASSLYPGTATKTEAFF
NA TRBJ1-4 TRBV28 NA TGTGCCAGCAAGCGGGGGCACACTAATGAAAAACTGTTTTTT CASKRGHTNEKLFF
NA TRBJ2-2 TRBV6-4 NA TGTGCCAGCAGTGACCACAGAGCCGGGGAGCTGTTTTTT CASSDHRAGELFF
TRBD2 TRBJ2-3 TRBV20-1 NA TGCAGTGCTAGTACTAGCGAGGGCACAGATACGCAGTATTTT CSASTSEGTDTQYF
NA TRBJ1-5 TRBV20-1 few TGCAGTGCTAGTAGGGGTGCAGGGGGCAATCAGCCCCAGCATTTT CSASRGAGGNQPQHF
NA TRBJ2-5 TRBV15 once TGTGCCACCAGCAGAGAGGGTCTAGAGAAGGAGACCCAGTACTTC CATSREGLEKETQYF
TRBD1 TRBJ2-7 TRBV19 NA TGTGCCAGTAGTAGGACAGGGCAATCCTACGAGCAGTACTTC CASSRTGQSYEQYF
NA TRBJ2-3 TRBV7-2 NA TGTGCCAGCAGCTTAAGCAAACCAGATACGCAGTATTTT CASSLSKPDTQYF
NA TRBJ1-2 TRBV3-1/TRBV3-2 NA TGTGCCAGCAGCCAAGAGTTCGGGGGGCTCTCCCACTATGGCTACACCTTC CASSQEFGGLSHYGYTF
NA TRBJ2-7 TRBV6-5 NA TGTGCCAGCAGTTACGGCCGGAGGGCAGGGGGCGAGCAGTACTTC CASSYGRRAGGEQYF
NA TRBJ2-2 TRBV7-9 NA TGTGCCAGCAGCTTACAAACGGGAGTGGCCGGGGAGCTGTTTTTT CASSLQTGVAGELFF
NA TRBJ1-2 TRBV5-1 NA TGCGCCAGCAGCCGGATCTCGGGACTCCTAATCTCGGACTATGGCTACACCTTC CASSRISGLLISDYGYTF
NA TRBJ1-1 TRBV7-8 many TGTGCCAGCAGCTTTATCGGCTGGGACACCTCTGAAGCTTTCTTT CASSFIGWDTSEAFF
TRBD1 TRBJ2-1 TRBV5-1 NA TGCGCCAGCAGCTTGGAGGGACAGGGGGCAGATGAGCAGTTCTTC CASSLEGQGADEQFF
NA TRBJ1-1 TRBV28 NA TGTGCCAGCAGTGAGCCGGGGTCACCAAGGGTAAACACTGAAGCTTTCTTT CASSEPGSPRVNTEAFF
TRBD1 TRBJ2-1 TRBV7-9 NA TGTGCCAGCAGGTTCGGGCAGGGGGTCAACAATGAGCAGTTCTTC CASRFGQGVNNEQFF
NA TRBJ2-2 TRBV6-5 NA TGTGCCAGCAGTTACTTAGAGGGGGAGCTGTTTTTT CASSYLEGELFF
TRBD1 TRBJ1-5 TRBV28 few TGTGCCAGCAGTTCGGGACAGGGGGCAAGTAATCAGCCCCAGCATTTT CASSSGQGASNQPQHF
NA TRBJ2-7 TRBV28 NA TGTGCCAGCATCAAATCCGGGACACTCTACGAGCAGTACTTC CASIKSGTLYEQYF
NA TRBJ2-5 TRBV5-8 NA TGTGCCAGCAGGCCCTCCTTGGACTTGGAGACCCAGTACTTC CASRPSLDLETQYF
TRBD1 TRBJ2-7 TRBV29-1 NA TGCAGCGTTCTGGGACAGGGAACCTACGAGCAGTACTTC CSVLGQGTYEQYF
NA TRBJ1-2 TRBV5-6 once TGTGCCAGCAGCTTGGTCGTCGGTGCGGGGGCGATTGGCTACACCTTC CASSLVVGAGAIGYTF
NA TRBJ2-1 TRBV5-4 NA TGTGCCAGCAGCTTGTCTCAGTCAGTCAATGAGCAGTTCTTC CASSLSQSVNEQFF
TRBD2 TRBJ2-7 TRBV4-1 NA TGCGCCAGCAGCCGTAGGACTAGCGGTAGCTCCTACGAGCAGTACTTC CASSRRTSGSSYEQYF
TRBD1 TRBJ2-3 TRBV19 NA TGTGCCAGTAAGAGGGACAGGGGGTTTGATACGCAGTATTTT CASKRDRGFDTQYF
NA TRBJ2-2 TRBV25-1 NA TGTGCCAGCAGCCCGGGAGACAGCGCAACCGGGGAGCTGTTTTTT CASSPGDSATGELFF
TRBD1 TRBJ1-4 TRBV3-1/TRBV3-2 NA TGTGCCAGCAGCGGCCGACAGGGAAGAGAAAAACTGTTTTTT CASSGRQGREKLFF
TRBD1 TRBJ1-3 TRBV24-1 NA TGTGCCACCAGTGCCGAACGGGGACAGGGGGGAGCCTCTGGAAACACCATATATTTT CATSAERGQGGASGNTIYF
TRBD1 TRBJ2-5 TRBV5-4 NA TGTGCCAGCAGCACCGGGACAGGGGTCGGAGAGACCCAGTACTTC CASSTGTGVGETQYF
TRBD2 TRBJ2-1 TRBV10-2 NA TGCGCCAGCAGTGATTTCGCGGGAGGCGGCAATGAGCAGTTCTTC CASSDFAGGGNEQFF
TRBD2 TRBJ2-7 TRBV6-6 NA TGTGCCAGCACACTGGGAGGGAAGGACGAGCAGTACTTC CASTLGGKDEQYF
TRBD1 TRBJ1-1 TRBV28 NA TGTGCCAGCAGTTTGTACAGGGGGCTCGACTTT CASSLYRGLDF
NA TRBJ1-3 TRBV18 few TGTGCCAGCTCACCACCCGACAAACGGAACACCATATATTTT CASSPPDKRNTIYF